Included here is one T cell receptor (beta chain) sequence, with context. The data were obtained in a study of OX40 agonist ivuxolimab in advanced cancers. Sequencing was performed with immunoSEQ multiplex PCR; in TCRdb, only in-frame clones are kept and a portion is missing. The sample lists tens of thousands of clones; 90% to 95% were seen once. This CDR3 is built from 13 residues. CDR1 and CDR2 from the germline V gene are SGDLS and YYNGEE. The V and J ends lost 5 bases and 7 bases respectively, with 10 bases between them. The rearrangement uses TRBV9 and TRBJ1-6; D remains ambiguous. The material sequenced was CD4+ or CD8+ T cells sorted from blood, taken in a trial of the OX40 agonist ivuxolimab. The TCR originated in an adult with an advanced solid tumor such as melanoma, head and neck, liver or kidney cancer. The DNA for the CDR3 is TGTGCCAGCAGTCGGGCTGACAATTCACCCCTCCACTTT. Translated, it gives CASSRADNSPLHF.